These 21 T cell receptor beta chains were all obtained from the same sample, sequenced in a study of T cell responses to AZD1222 COVID-19 vaccine. Profiled with immunoSEQ multiplex PCR; TCRdb holds only in-frame clones, not every one. The sample contains some 200,000 clones, 85% to 95% of which appear only once. This specimen was peripheral blood, taken on day 0 of AZD1222 vaccination. These receptors all stem from an adult in good health.

This rearrangement joins TRBV3-1 (or the pseudogene TRBV3-2) to TRBJ1-1, with D perhaps TRBD1 (5 bases). V was trimmed by 0 bases and J by 12 bases, leaving 17 bases between them. CDR3 length equals 14 residues. Germline CDR1 reads LGHDT; CDR2 reads YNNKEL (reference sequence). The CDR3 sequence is CASSQDRGSQLTFF. In DNA, the CDR3 is TGTGCCAGCAGCCAAGATCGGGGCAGCCAATTAACTTTCTTT.

The rearrangement links TRBV29-1 to TRBJ2-2; D might be TRBD1 or TRBD2, each matching 5 bases. Germline assignment: CDR1 SQVTM and CDR2 ANQGSEA. Trimming took off 8 bases at V and 2 bases at J, with 12 bases between the two ends. CDR3 length equals 13 residues. The CDR3 sequence: CSSLGVNTGELFF. The CDR3 nucleotides are TGCAGCTCCTTGGGGGTAAACACCGGGGAGCTGTTTTTT.

The gene calls are TRBV6-5 and TRBJ1-6; 7 nucleotides agree with TRBD1. Germline V CDR1 and CDR2: MNHEY, SVGAGI. After removal of 0 bases from V and 9 bases from J, the junction contained 5 bases not matched to a gene. CDR3 length equals 15 residues. CDR3 in amino acids: CASSYSPRGGSPLHF. The DNA of the CDR3 is TGTGCCAGCAGTTACTCTCCCAGGGGGGGTTCACCCCTCCACTTT.

This clone was detected only once. V is TRBV28 and J is TRBJ1-3; TRBD1 is a possible D gene (6 bases). The CDR3 has 17 amino acids. Trimming shortened V by 4 bases and J by 4 bases, and 20 bases separated the two germline ends. Germline CDR1 and CDR2: MDHEN and SYDVKM. Here the CDR3 DNA reads TGTGCCAGCAGTTATTCCCATATTAGGGGGTCCGGAAACACCATATATTTT. Its protein is CASSYSHIRGSGNTIYF.

The gene calls are TRBV4-1 and TRBJ1-1; perhaps TRBD1 as D (5 bases). V dropped 8 bases and J dropped 7 bases, with 11 bases sitting between them. This CDR3 spans 11 amino acids. The germline CDR1 and CDR2 sequences are MGHRA and YSYEKL. The CDR3 is CASGHSFEAFF. The CDR3 DNA follows: TGCGCCAGCGGACACAGTTTTGAAGCTTTCTTT.

The chain joins TRBV9 to TRBJ1-1, with TRBD1 matching over 7 bases. This CDR3 is built from 13 residues. In germline, CDR1 is SGDLS, CDR2 YYNGEE. V trimming: 0 bases; J trimming: 11 bases; junction bases outside the gene matches: 7. This CDR3 is CASSVEARGHAFF. The CDR3 DNA is TGTGCCAGCAGCGTAGAGGCGAGGGGGCACGCTTTCTTT.

The chain recombines TRBV6-5 with TRBJ2-7; a possible D gene is TRBD2 (6 bases). V lost 6 bases to trimming and J lost 6 bases, with 18 bases between them. Per the germline V gene, CDR1 is MNHEY and CDR2 is SVGAGI. The CDR3 runs 14 residues. CDR3: CASRRLVPSTEQYF. CDR3 nucleotide sequence: TGTGCCAGCAGGCGACTAGTCCCCTCCACCGAGCAGTACTTC.

The V gene is TRBV27, the J gene TRBJ1-1; weak D call: TRBD1 (6 bases). Trimming stripped 7 bases from V and 1 base from J, with 28 bases between. Germline loops: CDR1 MNHEY, CDR2 SMNVEV (reference sequence). CDR3 length equals 19 residues. The chain's CDR3 is CASILGGDNFRSANTEAFF. The CDR3 DNA sequence: TGTGCCAGCATCCTAGGAGGGGACAATTTTCGATCGGCGAACACTGAAGCTTTCTTT.

This rearrangement joins TRBV20-1 to TRBJ1-2; D is uncertain. The V and J ends lost 5 bases and 8 bases respectively, with 12 bases between them. Germline loops: CDR1 DFQATT, CDR2 SNEGSKA (reference sequence). This CDR3 is built from 11 residues. The CDR3 region is CSAYQSSGYTF. For the CDR3, the DNA is TGCAGTGCTTACCAAAGTAGCGGCTACACCTTC.

V gene TRBV5-1 combines with J gene TRBJ1-4, with D possibly matching TRBD1 (6 bases). Looked up from germline, CDR1 is SGHRS and CDR2 is YFSETQ. This CDR3 has 13 amino acids. Trimming stripped 5 bases from V and 6 bases from J, with 11 bases between. This CDR3 reads CASRQGFDEKLFF. The CDR3 DNA reads TGCGCCAGCAGACAGGGTTTTGATGAAAAACTGTTTTTT.

The rearrangement links TRBV5-1 to TRBJ2-3; D uncertain. The CDR3 totals 15 residues. Trimming stripped 4 bases from V and 0 bases from J, with 12 bases between. Germline V lookup: CDR1 SGHRS, CDR2 YFSETQ. The CDR3 coding sequence is TGCGCCAGCAGCGATGGACCTTCTAGCACAGATACGCAGTATTTT. As protein: CASSDGPSSTDTQYF.

This sequence joins TRBV6-2 or TRBV6-3 and TRBJ2-7, with 8 bases aligning to TRBD2. The V gene end was trimmed by 5 bases and the J gene end by 2 bases; junction bases not matched to a gene: 14. CDR1 and CDR2 from the germline V gene are MNHEY and SVGEGT. The CDR3 has 17 residues. The CDR3 DNA reads TGTGCCAGCAGTAGGCTAGCGGGCCAACTTGGGACCTACGAGCAGTACTTC. This gives the protein CASSRLAGQLGTYEQYF.

V gene TRBV3-1 (or the pseudogene TRBV3-2) combines with J gene TRBJ2-3; TRBD2 agrees at 8 bases. The length of the CDR3 is 17 residues. The germline CDR1 and CDR2 sequences are LGHDT and YNNKEL (reference sequence). Trimming cost V 0 bases and J 3 bases; bases outside gene matches: 8. CDR3 in amino acids: CASSQEFGGASTDTQYF. The CDR3 DNA sequence: TGTGCCAGCAGCCAAGAGTTCGGGGGGGCTTCAACAGATACGCAGTATTTT.

The J gene is TRBJ2-1, the V gene TRBV3-1 (or the pseudogene TRBV3-2); 13 bases match TRBD2. This CDR3 contains 15 residues. The germline V gene has CDR1 LGHDT and CDR2 YNNKEL (reference sequence). With V trimmed by 4 bases and J by 5 bases, 2 bases remained unmatched. The CDR3 region has the DNA TGTGCCAGCAGCCTCGGACTAGCGGGAGACAATGAGCAGTTCTTC. This codes for CASSLGLAGDNEQFF.

The chain recombines TRBV9 with TRBJ1-6, with unresolved D. CDR3 length: 14 amino acids. Germline CDR1 SGDLS, CDR2 YYNGEE. The germline V and J ends were trimmed by 3 bases and 6 bases, with 10 bases remaining between them. CDR3 in DNA: TGTGCCAGCAGCGGCCGGGCGTCTAATTCACCCCTCCACTTT. Translation gives CASSGRASNSPLHF. Full variable domain (remainder filled in from reference TRBV9 and TRBJ1-6): DSGVTQTPKHLITATGQRVTLRCSPRSGDLSVYWYQQSLDQGLQFLIQYYNGEERAKGNILERFSAQQFPDLHSELNLSSLELGDSALYFCASSGRASNSPLHFGNGTRLTVT.

The V and J genes are TRBV12-3 or TRBV12-4 and TRBJ2-7; D is unclear. Trimming stripped 3 bases from V and 3 bases from J, with 3 bases between. The CDR3 runs 11 residues. The CDR3 coding sequence is TGTGCCAGCAGTTTTGACTACGAGCAGTACTTC. It codes for CASSFDYEQYF.

The rearrangement uses TRBV5-5 and TRBJ1-1, with 9 positions matching TRBD1. This CDR3 has 14 residues. CDR1 and CDR2 (germline): SGHKS, YYEKEE (reference sequence). After removal of 4 bases from V and 5 bases from J, the junction contained 6 bases not matched to a gene. The CDR3 here is CASSLTGGLTEAFF. CDR3 DNA: TGTGCCAGCAGCCTGACAGGGGGTCTTACTGAAGCTTTCTTT. The complete variable domain, with remaining parts taken from reference TRBV5-5 and TRBJ1-1, reads DAGVTQSPTHLIKTRGQQVTLRCSPISGHKSVSWYQQVLGQGPQFIFQYYEKEERGRGNFPDRFSARQFPNYSSELNVNALLLGDSALYLCASSLTGGLTEAFFGQGTRLTVV.

The CDR3 sequence is CASSLNRGVGTEAFF. For the CDR3, the DNA is TGTGCCAGCAGTCTTAATCGGGGAGTTGGCACTGAAGCTTTCTTT. The rearrangement links TRBV6-5 to TRBJ1-1, with D uncertain. The CDR3 totals 15 residues. CDR1 MNHEY and CDR2 SVGAGI come from the germline V gene. Trimming removed 5 bases from V and 4 bases from J, with 17 bases in between.

The chain is built from TRBV19 and TRBJ1-3; D is undetermined. Looked up from germline, CDR1 is LNHDA and CDR2 is SQIVND (reference sequence). The V end was cut by 6 bases, the J end by 3 bases, with 12 bases between. CDR3 length: 14 residues. Here the CDR3 reads CASSPRGFGNTIYF. CDR3 DNA sequence: TGTGCCAGTAGCCCCCGGGGTTTTGGAAACACCATATATTTT.

This chain links TRBV10-1 with TRBJ1-5; D possibly corresponds to TRBD1 (6 bases). Germline assignment: CDR1 WNHNN and CDR2 SYGVQD (reference sequence). The CDR3 has 14 amino acids. V was pared by 10 bases and J by 4 bases, with 17 bases between. The CDR3 here is CANTKGGGNQPQHF. The CDR3 nucleotides are TGCGCCAACACAAAGGGGGGGGGTAATCAGCCCCAGCATTTT.

This rearrangement joins TRBV18 to TRBJ2-7; 7 nucleotides agree with TRBD2. The CDR3 sequence is 12 residues long. CDR1 and CDR2 (germline): KGHSH, LQKENI. The trim removed 6 bases at V and 7 bases at J, leaving 6 bases unmatched. CDR3 amino acids: CASSPTSEEQYF. CDR3 in DNA: TGTGCCAGCTCCCCAACTAGCGAAGAGCAGTACTTC.